This T cell receptor beta chain was sequenced in a study of ipilimumab plus nivolumab after autologous stem cell transplantation (dated by TCRdb to the early 2020s). Study-wide context: A median of about five ipilimumab doses and fewer than ten nivolumab doses was received by trial patients. The myeloma cohort included high-risk transplant-naive patients and patients relapsing within 3 years of a first autologous transplant. Patients with high-risk diffuse large B cell lymphoma, mature T cell lymphoma, or multiple myeloma undergoing autologous transplant were enrolled in the trial. The intent-to-treat population of the trial was made up of around 35 patients.

Reading from cysteine to phenylalanine, the CDR3 counts 17 amino acids. Only the CDR3 DNA is retained, 51 bases long and in frame from the first base. The germline V gene specifies MGHDK as CDR1 and SYGVNS as CDR2. V loses 0 bases of germline sequence and J loses 0 bases, and the interval between the two ends is 9 bases. The library was generated by the immunoSEQ multiplex PCR assay. Not all clones reach the TCRdb copy of this immuneACCESS table, which keeps in-frame sequences only. Checked studies attribute under half of the gap to unresolved V genes and leave the rest unexplained. Here the sample has some 44,000 clones; roughly 88% occur a single time. The top ten constitute nearly 0.9% of the sample. Starting 14 to 28 days after the autologous transplant, patients began checkpoint therapy, which included ipilimumab at 1 mg/kg intravenously on day 1 of selected weeks. Nivolumab was administered at 3 mg/kg intravenously on day 1 of weeks 1, 4, 7, 10, and every two weeks through week 26. The study was a Phase Ib clinical trial testing combined checkpoint inhibition with ipilimumab and nivolumab as consolidation after autologous stem cell transplantation.

In regard to this clone: Its cognate antigen has yet to be identified. Within one base of it there is no much larger clone, and no base qualities were kept.

The paper's findings and limits, for the study overall: The authors stated that profiles of the T cell receptor repertoire, regulatory T cell phenotype and gut microbiota provided a biologic rationale for studying this approach further. The authors concluded that combined checkpoint inhibition appeared tolerable when used as consolidation after transplant.

The source material was PBMCs, sampled in a trial of ipilimumab plus nivolumab as post-transplant consolidation. Recombination connected TRBV25-1 to TRBJ1-6; no D gene is confidently identified. This TCR was recovered from a male donor with multiple myeloma. The CDR3 sequence is CASSEYVVSSYNSPLHF. The DNA is TGTGCCAGCAGTGAATACGTGGTTTCCTCCTATAATTCACCCCTCCACTTT. Here the CDR3 is joined to the reference TRBV25-1 and TRBJ1-6 genes, and the full variable domain is: EADIYQTPRYLVIGTGKKITLECSQTMGHDKMYWYQQDPGMELHLIHYSYGVNSTEKGDLSSESTVSRIRTEHFPLTLESARPSHTSQYLCASSEYVVSSYNSPLHFGNGTRLTVT.